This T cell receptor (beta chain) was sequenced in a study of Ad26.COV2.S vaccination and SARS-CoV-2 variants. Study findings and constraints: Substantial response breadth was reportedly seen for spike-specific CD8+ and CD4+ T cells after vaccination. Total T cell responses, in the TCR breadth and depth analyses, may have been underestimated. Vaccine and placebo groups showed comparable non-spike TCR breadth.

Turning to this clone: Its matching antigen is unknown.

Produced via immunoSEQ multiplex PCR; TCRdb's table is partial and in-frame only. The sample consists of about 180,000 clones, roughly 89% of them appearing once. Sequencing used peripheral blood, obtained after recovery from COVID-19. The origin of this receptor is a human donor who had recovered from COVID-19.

The CDR3 nucleotides read TGTGCCAGCAGCTTTTCAGGAGGGAACACCGGGGAGCTGTTTTTT. This sequence encodes CASSFSGGNTGELFF. The chain combines TRBV11-2 with TRBJ2-2; D is possibly TRBD2 (5 bases). CDR1 is SGHAT, CDR2 FQNNGV, per germline. The CDR3 spans 15 residues. Trimming stripped 3 bases from V and 1 base from J, with 9 bases between.